The TCR beta chain under discussion was sequenced for a study of neurological immune-mediated disorders. As to this clonotype: Its antigen is unidentified.

General study results and limits: Falling below healthy controls, multiple sclerosis showed the least TCR clonal expansion, while HTLV-1-associated myelopathy showed the most.

This CDR3 comprises 14 residues. Per germline, CDR1 SGHVS and CDR2 FQNEAQ. Trimming stripped 7 bases from V and 7 bases from J, with 19 bases between. From the 5' RACE reads, TCRdb called clonotypes with MiXCR, one entry per CDR3 protein. The sample holds 81,000 or so distinct CDR3 sequences, less than 5.5% seen once. The TCR sequence derives from a woman aged 25 to 39 with multiple sclerosis. The sequenced material came from PBMCs. The rearrangement uses TRBV7-8 and TRBJ1-1; unclear D gene. DNA for the CDR3: TGTGCCAGCACCCCGTCAGGATCGGCCATTGAAGCTTTCTTT. This encodes CASTPSGSAIEAFF.